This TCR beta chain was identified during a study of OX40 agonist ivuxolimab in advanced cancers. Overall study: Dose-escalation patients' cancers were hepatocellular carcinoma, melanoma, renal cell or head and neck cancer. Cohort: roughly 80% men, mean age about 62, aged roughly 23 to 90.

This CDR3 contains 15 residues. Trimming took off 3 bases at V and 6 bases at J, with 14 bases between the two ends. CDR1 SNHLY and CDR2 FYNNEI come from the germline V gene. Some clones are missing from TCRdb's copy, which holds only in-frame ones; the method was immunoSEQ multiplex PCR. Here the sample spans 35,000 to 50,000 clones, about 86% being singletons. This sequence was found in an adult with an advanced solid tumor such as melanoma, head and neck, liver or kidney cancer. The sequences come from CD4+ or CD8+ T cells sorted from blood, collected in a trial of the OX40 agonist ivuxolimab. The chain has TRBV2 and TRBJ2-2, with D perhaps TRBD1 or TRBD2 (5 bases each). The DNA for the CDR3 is TGTGCCAGCAGTGAGAGGGGTGGAGGCTCCGGGGAGCTGTTTTTT. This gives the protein CASSERGGGSGELFF.